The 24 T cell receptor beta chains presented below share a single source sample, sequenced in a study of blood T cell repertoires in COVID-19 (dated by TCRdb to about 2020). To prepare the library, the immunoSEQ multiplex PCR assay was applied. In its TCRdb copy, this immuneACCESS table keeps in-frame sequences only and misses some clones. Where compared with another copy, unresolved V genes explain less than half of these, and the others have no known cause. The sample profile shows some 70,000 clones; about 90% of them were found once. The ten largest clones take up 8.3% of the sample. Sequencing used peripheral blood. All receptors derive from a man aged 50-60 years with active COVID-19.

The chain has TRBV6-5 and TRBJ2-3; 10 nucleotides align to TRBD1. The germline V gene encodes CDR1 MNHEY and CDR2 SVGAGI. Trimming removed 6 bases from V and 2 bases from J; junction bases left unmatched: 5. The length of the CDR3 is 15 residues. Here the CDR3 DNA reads TGTGCCAGCAGCGTCGGGACAGGGGACACAGATACGCAGTATTTT. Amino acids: CASSVGTGDTDTQYF.

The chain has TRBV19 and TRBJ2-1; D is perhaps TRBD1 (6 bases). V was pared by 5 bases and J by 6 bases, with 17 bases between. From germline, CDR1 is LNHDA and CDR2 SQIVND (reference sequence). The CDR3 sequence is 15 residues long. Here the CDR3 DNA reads TGTGCCAGTAGTTCAAAGCAGGGGTTACGCAATGAGCAGTTCTTC. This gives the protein CASSSKQGLRNEQFF.

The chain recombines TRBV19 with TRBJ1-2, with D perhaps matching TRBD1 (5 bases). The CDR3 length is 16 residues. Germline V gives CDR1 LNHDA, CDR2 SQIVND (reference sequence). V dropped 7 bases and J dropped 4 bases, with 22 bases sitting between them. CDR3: CASTGDAGRESYGYTF. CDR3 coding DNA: TGTGCCAGTACGGGGGATGCGGGAAGAGAGAGCTATGGCTACACCTTC.

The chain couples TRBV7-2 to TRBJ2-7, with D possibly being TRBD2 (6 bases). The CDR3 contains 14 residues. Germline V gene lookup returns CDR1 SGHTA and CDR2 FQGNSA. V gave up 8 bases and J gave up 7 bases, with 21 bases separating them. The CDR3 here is CASRAGLTTVEQYF. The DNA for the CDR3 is TGTGCCAGCCGGGCGGGACTGACTACGGTTGAGCAGTACTTC.

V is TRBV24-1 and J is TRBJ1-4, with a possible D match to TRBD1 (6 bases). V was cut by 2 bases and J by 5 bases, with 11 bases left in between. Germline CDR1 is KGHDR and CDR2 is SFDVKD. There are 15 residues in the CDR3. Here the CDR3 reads CATSDSTGVNEKLFF. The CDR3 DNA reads TGTGCCACCAGTGATTCGACAGGAGTAAATGAAAAACTGTTTTTT.

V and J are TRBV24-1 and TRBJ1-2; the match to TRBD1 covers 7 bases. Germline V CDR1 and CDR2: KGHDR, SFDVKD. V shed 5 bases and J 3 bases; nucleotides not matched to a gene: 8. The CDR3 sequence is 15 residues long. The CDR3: CATSGRDRADYGYTF. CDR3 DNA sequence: TGTGCCACCAGTGGTCGTGACAGGGCGGACTATGGCTACACCTTC.

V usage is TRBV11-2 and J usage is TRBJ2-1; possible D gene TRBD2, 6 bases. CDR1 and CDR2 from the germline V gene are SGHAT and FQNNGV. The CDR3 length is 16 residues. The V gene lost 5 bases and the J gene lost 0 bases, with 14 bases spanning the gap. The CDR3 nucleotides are TGTGCCAGCAGCCCGAGGACTACCCTCTCCTACAATGAGCAGTTCTTC. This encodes CASSPRTTLSYNEQFF.

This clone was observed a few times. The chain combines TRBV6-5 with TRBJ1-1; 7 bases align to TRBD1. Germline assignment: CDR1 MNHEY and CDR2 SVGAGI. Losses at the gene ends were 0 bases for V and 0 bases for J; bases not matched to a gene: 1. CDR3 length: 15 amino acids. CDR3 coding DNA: TGTGCCAGCAGTTACTCGACAGGGTTGAACACTGAAGCTTTCTTT. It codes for CASSYSTGLNTEAFF.

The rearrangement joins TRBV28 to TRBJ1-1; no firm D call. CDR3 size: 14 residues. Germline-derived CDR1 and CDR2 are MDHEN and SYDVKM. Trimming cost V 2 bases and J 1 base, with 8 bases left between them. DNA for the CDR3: TGTGCCAGCAGTTTAAACCGAGGGAACACTGAAGCTTTCTTT. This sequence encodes CASSLNRGNTEAFF. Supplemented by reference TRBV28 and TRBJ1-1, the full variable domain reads DVKVTQSSRYLVKRTGEKVFLECVQDMDHENMFWYRQDPGLGLRLIYFSYDVKMKEKGDIPEGYSVSREKKERFSLILESASTNQTSMYLCASSLNRGNTEAFFGQGTRLTVV.

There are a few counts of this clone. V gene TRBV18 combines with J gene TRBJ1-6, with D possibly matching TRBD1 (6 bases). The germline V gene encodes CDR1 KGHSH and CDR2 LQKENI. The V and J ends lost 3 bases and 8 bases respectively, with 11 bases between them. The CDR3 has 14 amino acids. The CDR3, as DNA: TGTGCCAGCTCACCGGCAGGGGATGATTCACCCCTCCACTTT. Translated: CASSPAGDDSPLHF.

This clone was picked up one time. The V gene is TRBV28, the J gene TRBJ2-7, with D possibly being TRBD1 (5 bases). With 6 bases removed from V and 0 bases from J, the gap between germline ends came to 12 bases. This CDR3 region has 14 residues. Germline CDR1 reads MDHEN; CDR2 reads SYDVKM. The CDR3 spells CASRPQGSSYEQYF. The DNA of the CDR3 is TGTGCCAGCAGACCTCAGGGTAGCTCCTACGAGCAGTACTTC. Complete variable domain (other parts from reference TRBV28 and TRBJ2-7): DVKVTQSSRYLVKRTGEKVFLECVQDMDHENMFWYRQDPGLGLRLIYFSYDVKMKEKGDIPEGYSVSREKKERFSLILESASTNQTSMYLCASRPQGSSYEQYFGPGTRLTVT.

This CDR3 reads CASSSGTGGGNTIYF. In nucleotides, the CDR3 is TGTGCCAGCAGCTCCGGGACAGGGGGAGGAAACACCATATATTTT. The chain recombines TRBV7-3 with TRBJ1-3, with TRBD1 matching 11 bases. This CDR3 has 15 amino acids. CDR1 and CDR2 from the germline V gene are SGHTA and FQGTGA. The trim removed 4 bases at V and 4 bases at J, leaving 3 bases unmatched.

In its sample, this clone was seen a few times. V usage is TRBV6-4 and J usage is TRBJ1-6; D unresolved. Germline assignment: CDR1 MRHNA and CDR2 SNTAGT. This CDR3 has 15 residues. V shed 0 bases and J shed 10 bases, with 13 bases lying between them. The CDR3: CASSDSLGGTSPLHF. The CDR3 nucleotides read TGTGCCAGCAGTGACTCCCTCGGAGGCACCTCACCCCTCCACTTT.

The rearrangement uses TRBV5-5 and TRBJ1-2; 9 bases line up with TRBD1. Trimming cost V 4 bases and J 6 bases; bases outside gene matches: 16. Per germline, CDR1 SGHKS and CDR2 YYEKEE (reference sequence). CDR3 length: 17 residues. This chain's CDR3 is CASSQQGQGLRSDGYTF. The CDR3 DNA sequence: TGTGCCAGCAGCCAACAGGGACAGGGATTAAGAAGCGATGGCTACACCTTC.

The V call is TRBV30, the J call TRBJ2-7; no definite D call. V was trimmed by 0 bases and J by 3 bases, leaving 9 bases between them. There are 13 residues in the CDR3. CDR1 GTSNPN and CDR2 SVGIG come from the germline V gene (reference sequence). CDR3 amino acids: CAWSVLNSYEQYF. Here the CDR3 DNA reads TGTGCCTGGAGTGTACTCAATAGCTACGAGCAGTACTTC.

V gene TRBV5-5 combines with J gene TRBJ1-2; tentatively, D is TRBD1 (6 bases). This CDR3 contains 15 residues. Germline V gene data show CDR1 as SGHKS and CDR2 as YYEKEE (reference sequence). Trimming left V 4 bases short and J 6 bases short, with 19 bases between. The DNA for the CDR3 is TGTGCCAGCAGCCAATGGACAGTGAGGGTCCATGGCTACACCTTC. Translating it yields CASSQWTVRVHGYTF.

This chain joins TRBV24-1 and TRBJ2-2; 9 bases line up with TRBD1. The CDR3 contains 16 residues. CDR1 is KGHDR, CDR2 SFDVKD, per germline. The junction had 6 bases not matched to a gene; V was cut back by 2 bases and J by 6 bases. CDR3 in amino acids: CATSDSGQGGAGELFF. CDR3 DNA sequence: TGTGCCACCAGTGATTCGGGACAGGGTGGGGCCGGGGAGCTGTTTTTT.

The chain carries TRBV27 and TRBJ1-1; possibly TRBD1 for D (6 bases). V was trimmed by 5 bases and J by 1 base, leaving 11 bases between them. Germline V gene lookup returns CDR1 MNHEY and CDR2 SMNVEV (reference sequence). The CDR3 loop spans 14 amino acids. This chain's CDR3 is CASSEGTTNTEAFF. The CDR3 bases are TGTGCCAGCAGTGAAGGGACAACGAACACTGAAGCTTTCTTT.

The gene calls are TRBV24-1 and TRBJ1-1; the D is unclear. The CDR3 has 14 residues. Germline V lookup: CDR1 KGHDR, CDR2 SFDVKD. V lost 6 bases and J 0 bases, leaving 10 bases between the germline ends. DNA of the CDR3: TGTGCCACCAGTTTCGTCAGGTTGAACACTGAAGCTTTCTTT. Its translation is CATSFVRLNTEAFF.

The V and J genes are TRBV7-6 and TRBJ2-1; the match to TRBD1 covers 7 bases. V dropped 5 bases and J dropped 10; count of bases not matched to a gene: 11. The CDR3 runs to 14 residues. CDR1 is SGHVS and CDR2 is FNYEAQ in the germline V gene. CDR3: CASSISGTAAEQFF. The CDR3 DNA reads TGTGCCAGCAGCATCTCCGGGACAGCGGCGGAGCAGTTCTTC.

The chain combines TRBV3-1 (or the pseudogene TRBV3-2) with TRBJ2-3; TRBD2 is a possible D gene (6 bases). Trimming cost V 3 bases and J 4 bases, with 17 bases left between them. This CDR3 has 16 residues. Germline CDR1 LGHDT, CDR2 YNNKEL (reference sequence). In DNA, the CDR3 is TGTGCCAGCAGCCAGGGAGGCTGGGTTCGCGCAGATACGCAGTATTTT. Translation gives CASSQGGWVRADTQYF.

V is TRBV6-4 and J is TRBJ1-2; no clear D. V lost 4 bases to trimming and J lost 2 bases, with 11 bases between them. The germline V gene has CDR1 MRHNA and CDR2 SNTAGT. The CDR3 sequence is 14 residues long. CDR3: CASSGQPGNYGYTF. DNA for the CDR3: TGTGCCAGCAGTGGGCAGCCCGGGAACTATGGCTACACCTTC.

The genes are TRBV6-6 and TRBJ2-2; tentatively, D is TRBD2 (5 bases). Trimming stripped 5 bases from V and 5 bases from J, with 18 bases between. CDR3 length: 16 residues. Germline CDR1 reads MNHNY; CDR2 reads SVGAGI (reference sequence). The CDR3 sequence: CASSTHGLAATGELFF. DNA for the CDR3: TGTGCCAGCAGTACTCATGGGCTAGCAGCTACCGGGGAGCTGTTTTTT.

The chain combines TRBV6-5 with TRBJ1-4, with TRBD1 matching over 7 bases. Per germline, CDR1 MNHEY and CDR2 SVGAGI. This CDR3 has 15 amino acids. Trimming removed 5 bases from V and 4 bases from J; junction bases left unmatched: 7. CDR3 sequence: CASSTRDRLNEKLFF. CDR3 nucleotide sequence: TGTGCCAGCAGTACGCGGGACAGACTTAATGAAAAACTGTTTTTT.